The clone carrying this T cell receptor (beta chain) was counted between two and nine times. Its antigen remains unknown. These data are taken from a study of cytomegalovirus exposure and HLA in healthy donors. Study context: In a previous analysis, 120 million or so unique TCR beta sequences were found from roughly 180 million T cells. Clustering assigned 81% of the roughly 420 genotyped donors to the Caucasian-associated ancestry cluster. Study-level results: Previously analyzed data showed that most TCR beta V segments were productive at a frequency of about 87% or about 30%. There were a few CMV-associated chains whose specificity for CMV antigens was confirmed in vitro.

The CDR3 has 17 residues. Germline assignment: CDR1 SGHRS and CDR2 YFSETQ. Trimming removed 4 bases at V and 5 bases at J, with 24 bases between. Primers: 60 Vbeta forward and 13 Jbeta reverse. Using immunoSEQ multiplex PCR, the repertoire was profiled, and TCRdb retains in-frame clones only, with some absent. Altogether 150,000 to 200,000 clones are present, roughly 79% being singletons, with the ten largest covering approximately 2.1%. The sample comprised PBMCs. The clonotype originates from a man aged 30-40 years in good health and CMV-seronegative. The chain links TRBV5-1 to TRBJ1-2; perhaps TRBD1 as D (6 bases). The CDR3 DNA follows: TGCGCCAGCAGCCCCCGGACGGGACAAGGGGAAGGATATGGCTACACCTTC. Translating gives CASSPRTGQGEGYGYTF.